This TCR beta chain was sequenced during a study of cytomegalovirus exposure and HLA in healthy donors. Donors counted as nominally healthy when sampled, yet unrecorded immune exposures were likely. The PCR made use of 60 Vbeta and 13 Jbeta primers. Clones were sequenced by immunoSEQ multiplex PCR, and TCRdb holds only the in-frame ones, with some missing. The sample carries approximately 130,000 clones, over 70% recorded once. In this sample, this clone turned up a few times. The germline CDR1 and CDR2 sequences are SGHTA and FQGNSA. This CDR3 has 13 amino acids. Sequenced input: PBMCs. V usage is TRBV7-2 and J usage is TRBJ2-5; 9 nucleotides align to TRBD2. Gene TRBJ2-7 matches the end of the DNA better, so the J call may be wrong. The sequence was collected from a young man in good health and CMV-seronegative. This chain's CDR3 is CASSPSGTGEQYF. For the CDR3, the DNA is TGTGCCAGCAGTCCTAGCGGGACTGGCGAGCAGTACTTC.